These 10 T cell receptor beta chains originate from one sample sequenced in a study of blood T cell repertoires in COVID-19. Profiling relied on immunoSEQ multiplex PCR, and the TCRdb table lists in-frame clones only, not all of them. Of approximately 280,000 clones in the sample, approximately 83% are singletons; the top ten hold around 10%. Sequenced material: peripheral blood. These receptors came from a woman in her seventies with acute or convalescent COVID-19.

This clone was found once. The V call is TRBV5-6, the J call TRBJ1-5; TRBD1 agrees at 8 bases. The junction had 7 bases not matched to a gene; V was cut back by 0 bases and J by 8 bases. Germline V gene sequence: CDR1 SGHDT, CDR2 YYEEEE. This CDR3 has 15 residues. The CDR3: CASSLGWDRSKPQHF. CDR3 nucleotides: TGTGCCAGCAGCTTGGGTTGGGACAGGAGTAAGCCCCAGCATTTT.

The chain joins TRBV2 to TRBJ1-5, with a weak D call TRBD1 (6 bases). Germline V gives CDR1 SNHLY, CDR2 FYNNEI. Trimming pared 4 bases from V and 3 bases from J, leaving 10 bases between. The CDR3 covers 14 residues. The CDR3 bases are TGTGCCAGCAGTGTCGGGGGGCCCAATCAGCCCCAGCATTTT. It codes for CASSVGGPNQPQHF. The complete variable domain, with remaining parts taken from reference TRBV2 and TRBJ1-5, reads EPEVTQTPSHQVTQMGQEVILRCVPISNHLYFYWYRQILGQKVEFLVSFYNNEISEKSEIFDDQFSVERPDGSNFTLKIRSTKLEDSAMYFCASSVGGPNQPQHFGDGTRLSIL.

The chain uses TRBV15 and TRBJ1-2; a possible D gene is TRBD1 (6 bases). Trimming stripped 8 bases from V and 5 bases from J, with 15 bases between. In germline, CDR1 is LNHNV, CDR2 YYDKDF (reference sequence). The CDR3 runs to 13 residues. The DNA for the CDR3 is TGTGCCACCTCTATAGGGGGATCTTATGGCTACACCTTC. As protein: CATSIGGSYGYTF.

The chain uses TRBV28 and TRBJ2-7, with TRBD1 as a possible D gene (6 bases). The germline gives CDR1 MDHEN, CDR2 SYDVKM. Trimming took 6 bases from V and 2 from J, leaving 20 bases between them. CDR3 length: 16 residues. The CDR3 is CASSLGALLPPYEQYF. The CDR3 coding sequence is TGTGCCAGCAGCTTGGGGGCCCTACTTCCACCCTACGAGCAGTACTTC.

In its sample, this clone was seen a few times. The genes are TRBV12-3 or TRBV12-4 and TRBJ1-1, with 7 positions matching TRBD1. This CDR3 has 13 residues. V shed 7 bases, J shed 2 bases, and the junction held 4 bases outside the gene matches. The chain's CDR3 is CASMTGPNTEAFF. The CDR3 nucleotides are TGTGCCAGCATGACAGGGCCTAACACTGAAGCTTTCTTT.

The rearrangement uses TRBV29-1 and TRBJ1-2; 9 bases fit TRBD1. V lost 2 bases, J lost 9 bases, and 7 bases stayed unmatched. From germline, CDR1 is SQVTM and CDR2 ANQGSEA. The CDR3 is made up of 13 amino acids. The CDR3 nucleotides read TGCAGCGTTGAAAGGACAGGGGCGGCCAGCTACACCTTC. Its translation is CSVERTGAASYTF.

This rearrangement joins TRBV2 to TRBJ2-3, with a weak D call TRBD1 (6 bases). The CDR3 is made up of 16 amino acids. Germline CDR1 and CDR2: SNHLY and FYNNEI. V was shortened by 2 bases and J by 2 bases, with 14 bases between the two germline ends. For the CDR3, the DNA is TGTGCCAGCAGTGAAAGGGTGAGGGGGTACACAGATACGCAGTATTTT. Its translation is CASSERVRGYTDTQYF.

This rearrangement joins TRBV7-9 to TRBJ2-2, with TRBD1 identical over 8 bases. This CDR3 is 16 amino acids long. The germline V gene has CDR1 SEHNR and CDR2 FQNEAQ (reference sequence). V was clipped by 5 bases and J by 4 bases; unmatched bases: 9. CDR3 amino acids: CASSELRDRSTGELFF. The CDR3 DNA is TGTGCCAGCAGCGAGCTCCGGGACAGGAGCACCGGGGAGCTGTTTTTT. Full variable domain (remainder filled in from reference TRBV7-9 and TRBJ2-2): DTGVSQNPRHKITKRGQNVTFRCDPISEHNRLYWYRQTLGQGPEFLTYFQNEAQLEKSRLLSDRFSAERPKGSFSTLEIQRTEQGDSAMYLCASSELRDRSTGELFFGEGSRLTVL.

V is TRBV5-8 and J is TRBJ2-1; a weak D match, TRBD2 (5 bases). Per the germline V gene, CDR1 is SGHTS and CDR2 is YDEGEE. The CDR3 spans 14 residues. Trimming pared 2 bases from V and 6 bases from J, leaving 12 bases between. As DNA, the CDR3 is TGTGCCAGCAGCTTCGGCCTTCGGGGCAATGAGCAGTTCTTC. It yields the protein CASSFGLRGNEQFF.

This chain joins TRBV15 and TRBJ2-7, with 9 bases matching TRBD2. The CDR3 is 14 amino acids. CDR1 LNHNV and CDR2 YYDKDF come from the germline V gene (reference sequence). Trimming took 8 bases from V and 3 from J; bases not matched to a gene: 8. This CDR3 is CATSRTSEGYEQYF. Here the CDR3 DNA reads TGTGCCACCTCAAGGACTAGCGAGGGCTACGAGCAGTACTTC.